These 18 T cell receptor beta chains were all obtained from the same sample, sequenced in a study of CD8 T cells in Susac syndrome. With random hexamers, reverse transcription was performed on about 0.45 to 1 ug of RNA. Via MiXCR, TCRdb re-called the immunoSEQ multiplex PCR reads, giving one row per CDR3 protein. The table records 70,000 to 75,000 distinct CDR3 sequences, roughly 93% of them present only once. What was sequenced was CD4+ T cells from PBMCs. The receptors here all came from a human donor with Susac syndrome.

The rearrangement joins TRBV15 to TRBJ1-2, with D possibly TRBD1 on 5 matching bases. With 0 bases removed from V and 3 bases from J, the gap between germline ends came to 11 bases. The CDR3 contains 15 residues. Germline V lookup: CDR1 LNHNV, CDR2 YYDKDF (reference sequence). CDR3 bases: TGTGCCACCAGCAGAGATCAGGGTAGTGACTATGGCTACACCTTC. It encodes CATSRDQGSDYGYTF. Drawing the rest from reference TRBV15 and TRBJ1-2, the complete variable domain is DAMVIQNPRYQVTQFGKPVTLSCSQTLNHNVMYWYQQKSSQAPKLLFHYYDKDFNNEADTPDNFQSRRPNTSFCFLDIRSPGLGDTAMYLCATSRDQGSDYGYTFGSGTRLTVV.

The chain uses TRBV24-1 and TRBJ2-3; TRBD1 might be the D (5 bases). This CDR3 is 15 amino acids long. Germline loops: CDR1 KGHDR, CDR2 SFDVKD. V shed 2 bases and J shed 4 bases, with 12 bases lying between them. CDR3 nucleotides: TGTGCCACCAGTGATTGGCCCCTAGGGGCAGATACGCAGTATTTT. Encoded protein: CATSDWPLGADTQYF.

The chain recombines TRBV5-1 with TRBJ1-1; D gene uncertain. This CDR3 is 13 amino acids long. Germline V gene data show CDR1 as SGHRS and CDR2 as YFSETQ. Trimming took 0 bases from V and 3 from J, leaving 6 bases between them. The CDR3 coding sequence is TGCGCCAGCAGCTTGGTAGAGTACACTGAAGCTTTCTTT. Translating gives CASSLVEYTEAFF.

The V gene is TRBV5-1, the J gene TRBJ2-3; 10 bases are a match to TRBD2. V dropped 2 bases and J dropped 1; count of bases not matched to a gene: 4. Germline V gene lookup returns CDR1 SGHRS and CDR2 YFSETQ. The CDR3 covers 16 residues. The CDR3 DNA follows: TGCGCCAGCAGCTTCACTAGCGGGGTGGGCACAGATACGCAGTATTTT. Its translation is CASSFTSGVGTDTQYF.

The V call is TRBV2, the J call TRBJ2-7; no firm D call. The CDR3 sequence is 12 residues long. Germline V gene lookup returns CDR1 SNHLY and CDR2 FYNNEI. The V end lost 4 bases, the J end lost 6 bases, and 10 bases lay between the germline ends. The CDR3: CASSVDRAEQYF. The CDR3 bases are TGTGCCAGCAGTGTCGATAGGGCCGAGCAGTACTTC.

The chain links TRBV3-1 to TRBJ1-2; D may be TRBD1 (6 bases). This CDR3 is built from 16 residues. Trimming pared 4 bases from V and 0 bases from J, leaving 15 bases between. The germline gives CDR1 LGHDT, CDR2 YNNKEL (reference sequence). CDR3 sequence: CASSRRQDIANYGYTF. The DNA of the CDR3 is TGTGCCAGCAGCCGACGACAGGACATAGCTAACTATGGCTACACCTTC.

The chain uses TRBV5-1 and TRBJ2-1, with D perhaps matching TRBD1 or TRBD2 (5 bases each). The germline V gene has CDR1 SGHRS and CDR2 YFSETQ. Trimming stripped 0 bases from V and 4 bases from J, with 17 bases between. This CDR3 spans 17 amino acids. CDR3 sequence: CASSLEGTQPHYNEQFF. Here the CDR3 DNA reads TGCGCCAGCAGCTTGGAGGGGACCCAACCCCATTACAATGAGCAGTTCTTC.

This chain connects TRBV18 to TRBJ1-2; D not certain. V dropped 0 bases and J dropped 2 bases, with 16 bases sitting between them. CDR1 KGHSH and CDR2 LQKENI come from the germline V gene. The length of the CDR3 is 17 residues. The CDR3 here is CASSPPSLPRANYGYTF. The CDR3 region has the DNA TGTGCCAGCTCACCACCGTCCTTGCCTCGAGCGAACTATGGCTACACCTTC.

The rearrangement joins TRBV15 to TRBJ2-4, with D possibly being TRBD2 (6 bases). CDR3 length: 13 amino acids. Trimming removed 5 bases from V and 9 bases from J, with 14 bases in between. Germline assignment: CDR1 LNHNV and CDR2 YYDKDF (reference sequence). CDR3 in amino acids: CATSRPGVGIQYF. DNA for the CDR3: TGTGCCACCAGCCGCCCGGGAGTTGGCATTCAGTACTTC.

The chain combines TRBV6-2 or TRBV6-3 with TRBJ2-3; a possible D gene is TRBD2 (5 bases). The CDR3 has 15 residues. Germline V gene sequence: CDR1 MNHEY, CDR2 SVGEGT. V was trimmed by 5 bases and J by 3 bases, leaving 15 bases between them. The CDR3 reads CASSPMIGETDTQYF. As DNA, the CDR3 is TGTGCCAGCAGTCCAATGATCGGGGAAACAGATACGCAGTATTTT.

This chain connects TRBV29-1 to TRBJ2-3; no definite D call. Trimming shortened V by 4 bases and J by 5 bases, and 7 bases separated the two germline ends. This CDR3 has 11 residues. Germline assignment: CDR1 SQVTM and CDR2 ANQGSEA. The CDR3 DNA follows: TGCAGCGTTGGGGTAGGAGATACGCAGTATTTT. This encodes CSVGVGDTQYF.

The chain couples TRBV28 to TRBJ1-6; 7 bases agree with TRBD1. The CDR3 contains 15 residues. From germline, CDR1 is MDHEN and CDR2 SYDVKM. The V gene end was trimmed by 6 bases and the J gene end by 7 bases; junction bases not matched to a gene: 9. The CDR3 loop reads CASRTRQGPNSPLHF. For the CDR3, the DNA is TGTGCCAGCAGGACCCGACAGGGACCAAATTCACCCCTCCACTTT.

The gene calls are TRBV15 and TRBJ2-7; TRBD2 matches 7 bases. The CDR3 is 16 residues long. After removal of 3 bases from V and 0 bases from J, the junction contained 8 bases not matched to a gene. Germline values: CDR1 LNHNV, CDR2 YYDKDF (reference sequence). This CDR3 reads CATSSPGGGSSYEQYF. The CDR3, as DNA: TGTGCCACCAGCAGCCCCGGAGGCGGGAGCTCCTACGAGCAGTACTTC.

This chain uses TRBV6-2 or TRBV6-3 with TRBJ2-6, with 9 bases matching TRBD2. CDR1 is MNHEY, CDR2 SVGEGT, per germline. This CDR3 spans 16 amino acids. V lost 7 bases to trimming and J lost 1 base; unmatched junction nucleotides: 5. The CDR3, as DNA: TGTGCCAGCAACAGCGGGGGGATTTCTGGGGCCAACGTCCTGACTTTC. It translates to CASNSGGISGANVLTF.

This CDR3 is CASSYPRGLAGGEQFF. CDR3 sequence (DNA): TGTGCCAGCAGTTACCCCCGCGGACTAGCGGGGGGTGAGCAGTTCTTC. V gene TRBV6-2 or TRBV6-3 combines with J gene TRBJ2-1; TRBD2 aligns across 14 bases. CDR3 length: 16 residues. Germline V gives CDR1 MNHEY, CDR2 SVGEGT. Unmatched junction bases numbered 6, after V lost 2 bases and J lost 9 bases.

The chain combines TRBV11-2 with TRBJ2-1; D is perhaps TRBD1 (6 bases). The V gene lost 2 bases and the J gene lost 9 bases, with 11 bases spanning the gap. The CDR3 is 13 amino acids. The germline gives CDR1 SGHAT, CDR2 FQNNGV. Here the CDR3 DNA reads TGTGCCAGCAGCTTACCTCCACAGGGTGAGCAGTTCTTC. Its translation: CASSLPPQGEQFF.

The chain links TRBV5-1 to TRBJ1-1, with 7 bases matching TRBD1. This CDR3 spans 16 amino acids. J gave up 2 bases and V 2 bases, and 9 bases lay outside the gene matches. The germline V gene encodes CDR1 SGHRS and CDR2 YFSETQ. The CDR3 nucleotides are TGCGCCAGCAGCTTCGGGCGGCCAGGGGGTAACACTGAAGCTTTCTTT. Translating it yields CASSFGRPGGNTEAFF.

V and J are TRBV5-1 and TRBJ2-7; either TRBD1 or TRBD2 may fit D (6 bases each). This CDR3 is 15 amino acids long. Trimming left V 2 bases short and J 2 bases short, with 14 bases between. Germline V gene lookup returns CDR1 SGHRS and CDR2 YFSETQ. The CDR3, as DNA: TGCGCCAGCAGCTTTAGGAGGGGGGCCACCTACGAGCAGTACTTC. This gives the protein CASSFRRGATYEQYF.